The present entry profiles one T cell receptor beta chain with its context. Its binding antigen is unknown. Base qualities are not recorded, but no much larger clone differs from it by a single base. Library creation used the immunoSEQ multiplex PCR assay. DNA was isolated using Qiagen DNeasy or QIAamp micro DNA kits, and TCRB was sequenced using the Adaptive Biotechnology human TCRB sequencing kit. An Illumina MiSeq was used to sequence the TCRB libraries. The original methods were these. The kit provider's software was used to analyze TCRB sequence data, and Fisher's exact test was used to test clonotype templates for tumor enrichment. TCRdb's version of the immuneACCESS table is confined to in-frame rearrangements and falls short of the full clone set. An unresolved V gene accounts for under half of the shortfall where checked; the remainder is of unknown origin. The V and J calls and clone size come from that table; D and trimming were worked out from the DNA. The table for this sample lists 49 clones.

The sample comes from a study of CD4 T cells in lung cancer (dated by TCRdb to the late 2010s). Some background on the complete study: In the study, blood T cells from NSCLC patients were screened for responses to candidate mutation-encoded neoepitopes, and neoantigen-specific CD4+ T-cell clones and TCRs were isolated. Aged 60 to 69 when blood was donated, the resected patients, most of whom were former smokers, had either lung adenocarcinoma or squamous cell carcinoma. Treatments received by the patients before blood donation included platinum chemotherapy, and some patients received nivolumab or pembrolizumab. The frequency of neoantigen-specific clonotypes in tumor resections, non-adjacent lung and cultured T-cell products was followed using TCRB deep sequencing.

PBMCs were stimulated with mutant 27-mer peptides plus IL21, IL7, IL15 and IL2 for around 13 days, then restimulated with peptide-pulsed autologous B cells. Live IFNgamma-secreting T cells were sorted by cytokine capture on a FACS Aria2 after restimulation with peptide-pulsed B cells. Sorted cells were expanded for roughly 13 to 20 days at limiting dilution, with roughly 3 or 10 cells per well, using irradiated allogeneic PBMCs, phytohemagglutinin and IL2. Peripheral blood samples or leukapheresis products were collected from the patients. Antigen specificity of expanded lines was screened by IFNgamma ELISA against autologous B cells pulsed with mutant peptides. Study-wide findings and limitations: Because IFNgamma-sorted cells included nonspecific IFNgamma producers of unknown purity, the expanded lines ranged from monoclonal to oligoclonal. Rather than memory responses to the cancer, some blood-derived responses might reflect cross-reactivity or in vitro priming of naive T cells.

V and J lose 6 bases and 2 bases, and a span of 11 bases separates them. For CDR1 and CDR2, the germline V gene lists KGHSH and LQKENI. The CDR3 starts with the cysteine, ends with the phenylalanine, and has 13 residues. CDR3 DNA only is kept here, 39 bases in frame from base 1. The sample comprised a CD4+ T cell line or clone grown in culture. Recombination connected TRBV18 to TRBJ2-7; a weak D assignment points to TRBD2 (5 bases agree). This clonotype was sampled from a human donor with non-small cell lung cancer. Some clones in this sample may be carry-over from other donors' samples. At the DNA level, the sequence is TGTGCCAGCTCGCCCGGGAACCCCTACGAGCAGTACTTC. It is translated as CASSPGNPYEQYF.